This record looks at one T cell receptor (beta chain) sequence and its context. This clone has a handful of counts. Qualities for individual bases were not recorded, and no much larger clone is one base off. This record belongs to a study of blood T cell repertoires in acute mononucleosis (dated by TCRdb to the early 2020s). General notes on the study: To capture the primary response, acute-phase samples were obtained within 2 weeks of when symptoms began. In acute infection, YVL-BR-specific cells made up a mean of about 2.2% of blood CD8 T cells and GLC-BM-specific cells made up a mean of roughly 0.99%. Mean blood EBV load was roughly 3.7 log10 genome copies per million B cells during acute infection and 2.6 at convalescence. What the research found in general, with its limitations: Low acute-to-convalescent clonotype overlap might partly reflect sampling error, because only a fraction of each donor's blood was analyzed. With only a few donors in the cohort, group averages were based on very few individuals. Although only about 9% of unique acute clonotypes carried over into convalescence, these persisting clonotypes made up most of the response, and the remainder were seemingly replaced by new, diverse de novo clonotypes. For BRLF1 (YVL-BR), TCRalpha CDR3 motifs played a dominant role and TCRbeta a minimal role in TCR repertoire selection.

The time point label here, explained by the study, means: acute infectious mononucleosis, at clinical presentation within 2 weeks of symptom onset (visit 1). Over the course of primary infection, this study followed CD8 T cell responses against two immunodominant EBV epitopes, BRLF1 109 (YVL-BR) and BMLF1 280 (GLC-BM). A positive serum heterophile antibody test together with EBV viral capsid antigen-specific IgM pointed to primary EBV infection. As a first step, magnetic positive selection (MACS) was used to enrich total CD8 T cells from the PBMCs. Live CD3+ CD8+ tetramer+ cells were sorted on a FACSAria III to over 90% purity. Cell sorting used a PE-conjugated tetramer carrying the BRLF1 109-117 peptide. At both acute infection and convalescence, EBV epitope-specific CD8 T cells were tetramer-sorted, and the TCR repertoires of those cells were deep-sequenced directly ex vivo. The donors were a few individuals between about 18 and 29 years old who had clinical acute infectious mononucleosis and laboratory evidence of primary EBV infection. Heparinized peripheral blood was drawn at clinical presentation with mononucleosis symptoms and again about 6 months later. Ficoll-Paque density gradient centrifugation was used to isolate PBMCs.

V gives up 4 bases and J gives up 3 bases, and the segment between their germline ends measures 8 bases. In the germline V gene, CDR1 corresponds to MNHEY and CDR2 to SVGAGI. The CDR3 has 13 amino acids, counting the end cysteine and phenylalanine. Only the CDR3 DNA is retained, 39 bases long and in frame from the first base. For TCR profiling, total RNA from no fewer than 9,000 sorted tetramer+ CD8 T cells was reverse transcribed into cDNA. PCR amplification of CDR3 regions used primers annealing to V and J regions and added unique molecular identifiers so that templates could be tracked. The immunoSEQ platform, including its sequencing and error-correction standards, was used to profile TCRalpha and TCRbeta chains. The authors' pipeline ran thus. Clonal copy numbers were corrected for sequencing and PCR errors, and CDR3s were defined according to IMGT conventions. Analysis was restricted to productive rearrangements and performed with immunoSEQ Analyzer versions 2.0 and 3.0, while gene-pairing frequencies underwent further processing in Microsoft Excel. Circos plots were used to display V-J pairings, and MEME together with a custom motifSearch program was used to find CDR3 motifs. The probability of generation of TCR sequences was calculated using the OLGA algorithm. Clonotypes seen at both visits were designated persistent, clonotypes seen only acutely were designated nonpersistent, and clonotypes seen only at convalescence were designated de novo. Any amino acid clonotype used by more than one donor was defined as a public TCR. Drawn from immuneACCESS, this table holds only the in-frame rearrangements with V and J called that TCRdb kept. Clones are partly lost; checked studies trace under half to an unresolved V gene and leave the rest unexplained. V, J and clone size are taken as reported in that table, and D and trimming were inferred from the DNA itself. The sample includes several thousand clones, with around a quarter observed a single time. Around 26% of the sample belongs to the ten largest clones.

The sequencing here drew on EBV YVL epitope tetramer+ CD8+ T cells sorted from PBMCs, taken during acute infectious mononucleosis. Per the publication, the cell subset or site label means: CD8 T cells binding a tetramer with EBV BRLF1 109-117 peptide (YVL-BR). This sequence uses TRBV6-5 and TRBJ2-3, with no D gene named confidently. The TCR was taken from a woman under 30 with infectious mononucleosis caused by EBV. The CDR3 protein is CASSLSRTDTQYF. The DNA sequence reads TGTGCCAGCAGTTTATCTCGAACAGATACGCAGTATTTT.